This passage covers 29 T cell receptor beta chains from one sample sequenced in a study of shared clonotypes between healthy human individuals. The protocol was immunoSEQ multiplex PCR, while the TCRdb copy is restricted to in-frame clones and leaves out a portion. The sample includes 2.3 million or so clones, over 85% of them seen just once. The specimen was naive CD4+ T cells from PBMCs. Subset described: CD45RA+ positively selected. These receptors were collected from a man between 18 and 35 years old in good health. Some clones in this sample may be carry-over from other donors' samples.

The rearrangement uses TRBV2 and TRBJ2-7; 8 bases match TRBD1. The V segment lost 3 bases and the J segment 3 bases; nucleotides outside the gene matches: 4. Germline CDR1 is SNHLY and CDR2 is FYNNEI. The CDR3 totals 14 residues. CDR3 protein: CASSDKTGGYEQYF. For the CDR3, the DNA is TGTGCCAGCAGTGACAAAACAGGGGGCTACGAGCAGTACTTC.

This clone was recorded a few times. This rearrangement joins TRBV2 to TRBJ1-1; 9 nucleotides line up with TRBD1. The CDR3 extends over 12 amino acids. V dropped 8 bases and J dropped 6; count of bases not matched to a gene: 4. Germline V lookup: CDR1 SNHLY, CDR2 FYNNEI. The CDR3 sequence: CASGGQGAEAFF. CDR3 bases: TGTGCCAGCGGGGGACAGGGCGCTGAAGCTTTCTTT.

The chain recombines TRBV28 with TRBJ2-2, with 7 bases identical to TRBD2. Germline CDR1 and CDR2: MDHEN and SYDVKM. The ends lost 8 bases at V and 6 bases at J; junction bases unmatched: 6. The CDR3 has 13 amino acids. The CDR3 protein is CASGGRAAGELFF. CDR3 DNA sequence: TGTGCCAGCGGGGGGAGGGCCGCCGGGGAGCTGTTTTTT.

The V and J genes are TRBV5-1 and TRBJ2-5, with TRBD1 matching over 9 bases. Germline-derived CDR1 and CDR2 are SGHRS and YFSETQ. This CDR3 is 14 amino acids long. J lost 5 bases, V lost 4 bases, and 6 bases had no gene match. The CDR3 coding sequence is TGCGCCAGCAGCGAACAGGGGGCGCAGGAGACCCAGTACTTC. Translating gives CASSEQGAQETQYF.

This clone came up once. The CDR3 bases are TGTGCCAGCAGCATTCGACGATCGAGGGAGAAGGCTGAGCAGTTCTTC. Translated: CASSIRRSREKAEQFF. The chain employs TRBV9 and TRBJ2-1; D possibly corresponds to TRBD2 (5 bases). The CDR3 has 16 amino acids. The germline V gene has CDR1 SGDLS and CDR2 YYNGEE. V was trimmed by 4 bases and J by 9 bases, leaving 23 bases between them.

The chain links TRBV25-1 to TRBJ2-5; no definite D call. CDR1 and CDR2 from the germline V gene are MGHDK and SYGVNS. This CDR3 is 13 amino acids long. Trimming removed 4 bases from V and 0 bases from J, with 6 bases in between. CDR3 amino acids: CASSVGYQETQYF. DNA for the CDR3: TGTGCCAGCAGTGTCGGATACCAAGAGACCCAGTACTTC.

This chain joins TRBV30 and TRBJ2-1, with D perhaps given as TRBD1 or TRBD2 (5 bases each). The germline V gene has CDR1 GTSNPN and CDR2 SVGIG (reference sequence). The CDR3 spans 12 residues. Trimming took 0 bases from V and 10 from J, leaving 10 bases between them. The CDR3 sequence is CAWSVRGWEQFF. Written as DNA, the CDR3 is TGTGCCTGGAGTGTACGGGGCTGGGAGCAGTTCTTC.

About this clone itself: The sample holds other DNA sequences that translate to the same CDR3. This rearrangement joins TRBV19 to TRBJ1-5, with D hard to call. The germline V gene has CDR1 LNHDA and CDR2 SQIVND (reference sequence). The CDR3 loop spans 14 amino acids. The V end was cut by 6 bases, the J end by 2 bases, with 11 bases between. The CDR3 DNA sequence: TGTGCCAGTAGCCGGGCGGGCGGCAATCAGCCCCAGCATTTT. This translates into CASSRAGGNQPQHF.

V gene TRBV10-3 combines with J gene TRBJ2-4, with D possibly matching TRBD1 (6 bases). With 2 bases removed from V and 6 bases from J, the gap between germline ends came to 11 bases. CDR1 and CDR2 (germline): ENHRY, SYGVKD. CDR3 length: 14 amino acids. As DNA, the CDR3 is TGTGCCATCAGTGAGGGGCAGGGGCTAAACATTCAGTACTTC. Translating gives CAISEGQGLNIQYF.

The chain recombines TRBV7-2 with TRBJ2-5; possibly TRBD1 or TRBD2 for D (5 bases each). The CDR3 is 14 amino acids. V lost 3 bases and J 5 bases, leaving 13 bases between the germline ends. Looked up from germline, CDR1 is SGHTA and CDR2 is FQGNSA. CDR3 nucleotides: TGTGCCAGCAGCTTTTATCAGGGACGGGAGACCCAGTACTTC. Its translation is CASSFYQGRETQYF.

In the case of this clone: Additional DNA sequences in this sample encode the identical CDR3. This chain connects TRBV4-1 to TRBJ2-5, with 9 bases lining up with TRBD2. Germline V gene sequence: CDR1 MGHRA, CDR2 YSYEKL. This CDR3 region has 16 residues. V shed 0 bases and J 2 bases; nucleotides not matched to a gene: 4. CDR3: CASSQDGLAGQETQYF. Here the CDR3 DNA reads TGCGCCAGCAGCCAAGATGGGCTAGCGGGACAAGAGACCCAGTACTTC.

The chain uses TRBV2 and TRBJ1-5; the D gene is possibly TRBD1 (6 bases). V lost 6 bases, J lost 2 bases, and 14 bases lay in between. The CDR3 extends over 15 amino acids. Germline V lookup: CDR1 SNHLY, CDR2 FYNNEI. DNA of the CDR3: TGTGCCAGCAGCGCACAGGGAGGAGGCAATCAGCCCCAGCATTTT. This codes for CASSAQGGGNQPQHF.

The chain couples TRBV4-2 to TRBJ1-2, with 12 positions matching TRBD1. The CDR3 length is 16 residues. Trimming cost V 4 bases and J 8 bases; bases outside gene matches: 11. The V gene's germline CDR1 is LGHNA and CDR2 YNFKEQ. The DNA for the CDR3 is TGTGCCAGCAGCCCCCTCGGGGGACAGGGGGCCGGGGGCTACACCTTC. Encoded protein: CASSPLGGQGAGGYTF.

V and J are TRBV18 and TRBJ1-1, with TRBD1 as a possible D gene (6 bases). With 7 bases removed from V and 1 base from J, the gap between germline ends came to 13 bases. The CDR3 spans 14 residues. Germline V gives CDR1 KGHSH, CDR2 LQKENI. The CDR3 DNA reads as TGTGCCAGCTACCGGGGGCGGGAGAACACTGAAGCTTTCTTT. It specifies CASYRGRENTEAFF.

V is TRBV2 and J is TRBJ2-7; D gene uncertain. Germline values: CDR1 SNHLY, CDR2 FYNNEI. The V gene lost 6 bases and the J gene lost 0 bases, with 15 bases spanning the gap. The CDR3 is made up of 15 amino acids. The CDR3 region is CASRRDTASSYEQYF. The CDR3 DNA sequence: TGTGCCAGCAGACGCGATACAGCTAGCTCCTACGAGCAGTACTTC.

The chain has TRBV11-2 and TRBJ2-2, with 9 nucleotides matching TRBD2. The junction had 16 bases not matched to a gene; V was cut back by 3 bases and J by 5 bases. In germline, CDR1 is SGHAT, CDR2 FQNNGV. This CDR3 is 19 amino acids long. The CDR3 protein is CASSFNTGGREMGTGELFF. As DNA, the CDR3 is TGTGCCAGCAGCTTTAATACTGGCGGGAGGGAAATGGGTACCGGGGAGCTGTTTTTT.

V and J are TRBV30 and TRBJ2-7; maybe TRBD1 (5 bases). Germline CDR1 reads GTSNPN; CDR2 reads SVGIG (reference sequence). V gave up 0 bases and J gave up 6 bases, with 18 bases separating them. This CDR3 is 15 amino acids long. The CDR3 sequence is CAWSVLWQGSSEQYF. DNA of the CDR3: TGTGCCTGGAGTGTACTATGGCAGGGAAGTTCCGAGCAGTACTTC.

Worth noting for this clone: Within the sample, other DNA sequences also encode this same CDR3. V usage is TRBV6-6 and J usage is TRBJ1-3; D uncertain. CDR3 length: 15 amino acids. Trimming took off 2 bases at V and 4 bases at J, with 12 bases between the two ends. The germline V gene has CDR1 MNHNY and CDR2 SVGAGI (reference sequence). CDR3 nucleotide sequence: TGTGCCAGCAGTTACGGGAGGAATTCGGGAAACACCATATATTTT. It specifies CASSYGRNSGNTIYF.

For this clone: This sample also contains other DNA sequences that code for the same CDR3. V is TRBV7-2 and J is TRBJ2-5; 14 bases align to TRBD2. The CDR3 length is 16 residues. Germline trimming cut 1 base from V and 2 bases from J; bases unmatched to any gene: 0. Germline-derived CDR1 and CDR2 are SGHTA and FQGNSA. For the CDR3, the DNA is TGTGCCAGCAGCTTAGGACTAGCGGGAGGGCAAGAGACCCAGTACTTC. Encoded protein: CASSLGLAGGQETQYF.

On this clone: At the DNA level, this CDR3 is encoded by other sequences in the same sample as well. The V call is TRBV5-1, the J call TRBJ2-5, with 9 bases fitting TRBD1. Looked up from germline, CDR1 is SGHRS and CDR2 is YFSETQ. The J segment lost 5 bases and the V segment lost 2 bases, leaving 4 bases of the junction unmatched. The CDR3 extends over 14 amino acids. The CDR3: CASSLQGAGETQYF. The CDR3 bases are TGCGCCAGCAGCTTACAGGGGGCGGGCGAGACCCAGTACTTC.

V and J are TRBV9 and TRBJ2-2; TRBD2 matches at 7 bases. The J segment lost 3 bases and the V segment lost 3 bases, leaving 5 bases of the junction unmatched. The V gene's germline CDR1 is SGDLS and CDR2 YYNGEE. The CDR3 has 15 amino acids. In DNA form, the CDR3 reads TGTGCCAGCAGCGGACGCGGGAGCTACACCGGGGAGCTGTTTTTT. This translates into CASSGRGSYTGELFF.

This rearrangement joins TRBV2 to TRBJ2-7; 9 nucleotides match TRBD1. Germline CDR1 and CDR2: SNHLY and FYNNEI. J lost 4 bases, V lost 6 bases, and 10 bases had no gene match. This CDR3 is built from 15 residues. The CDR3 nucleotides read TGTGCCAGCAGCGGGACAGGGTTTAATCGATACGAGCAGTACTTC. As protein: CASSGTGFNRYEQYF.

This chain connects TRBV7-6 to TRBJ2-1, with 10 bases identical to TRBD2. V gave up 3 bases and J gave up 5 bases; unmatched junction bases: 13. The CDR3 covers 18 residues. Per the germline V gene, CDR1 is SGHVS and CDR2 is FNYEAQ. The CDR3 protein is CASSFNQGSLAGDNEQFF. The CDR3 coding sequence is TGTGCCAGCAGCTTCAATCAGGGCAGCCTAGCGGGAGACAATGAGCAGTTCTTC.

This chain links TRBV18 with TRBJ2-6; D is undetermined. Germline loops: CDR1 KGHSH, CDR2 LQKENI. There are 15 residues in the CDR3. The germline V and J ends were trimmed by 3 bases and 0 bases, with 6 bases remaining between them. The CDR3 nucleotides are TGTGCCAGCTCACCGGCTGGCTCTGGGGCCAACGTCCTGACTTTC. Residues: CASSPAGSGANVLTF.

The gene calls are TRBV27 and TRBJ1-1; D is perhaps TRBD1 (6 bases). This CDR3 is 13 amino acids long. Germline lookup yields CDR1 MNHEY and CDR2 SMNVEV (reference sequence). V lost 2 bases and J 5 bases, leaving 9 bases between the germline ends. CDR3 bases: TGTGCCAGCAGTTTAAGGGGGTGGACTGAAGCTTTCTTT. Translated, it gives CASSLRGWTEAFF.

The chain links TRBV28 to TRBJ1-2; D perhaps matches TRBD1 (5 bases). V lost 1 base and J 2 bases, leaving 8 bases between the germline ends. The length of the CDR3 is 14 residues. Germline CDR1 is MDHEN and CDR2 is SYDVKM. The CDR3 reads CASSLFGGNYGYTF. CDR3 bases: TGTGCCAGCAGTTTATTTGGGGGGAACTATGGCTACACCTTC.

About this clone itself: Other DNA sequences of this sample code for an identical CDR3. The V gene is TRBV19, the J gene TRBJ1-2; 10 bases align to TRBD1. The CDR3 extends over 15 amino acids. The germline V gene has CDR1 LNHDA and CDR2 SQIVND (reference sequence). The J segment lost 2 bases and the V segment lost 4 bases, leaving 4 bases of the junction unmatched. The CDR3 bases are TGTGCCAGTAGTACTGGGACAGGGGCCAACTATGGCTACACCTTC. This sequence encodes CASSTGTGANYGYTF. The full variable domain, in which reference TRBV19 and TRBJ1-2 provide the parts outside the CDR3, is DGGITQSPKYLFRKEGQNVTLSCEQNLNHDAMYWYRQDPGQGLRLIYYSQIVNDFQKGDIAEGYSVSREKKESFPLTVTSAQKNPTAFYLCASSTGTGANYGYTFGSGTRLTVV.

This rearrangement joins TRBV14 to TRBJ2-7; D is uncertain. In germline, CDR1 is SGHDN, CDR2 FVKESK. The CDR3 is 13 amino acids. The V end lost 0 bases, the J end lost 6 bases, and 9 bases lay between the germline ends. The CDR3 region is CASSQDRQSEQYF. In DNA form, the CDR3 reads TGTGCCAGCAGCCAAGATCGCCAGTCCGAGCAGTACTTC.

V gene TRBV19 combines with J gene TRBJ1-2; 7 bases match TRBD1. In germline, CDR1 is LNHDA, CDR2 SQIVND (reference sequence). J was trimmed by 5 bases and V by 5 bases; bases with no gene match: 11. The CDR3 loop spans 15 amino acids. Written as DNA, the CDR3 is TGTGCCAGTAGTCCACCTTACAGGGGAGAATATGGCTACACCTTC. This codes for CASSPPYRGEYGYTF.